This is a list of T cell receptor beta chains from one sample in a study of blood T cell repertoires in COVID-19. Sequencing used immunoSEQ multiplex PCR; TCRdb keeps in-frame clones, though not all of them. This table holds tens of thousands of clones, around 86% found once. Sample: peripheral blood. The receptor source for this set is a human donor in a cohort sampled during active COVID-19. CDR3s include the opening cysteine and the closing phenylalanine or tryptophan. The order of the fields is D gene, V gene, clone size, J gene, CDR3 protein, CDR3 DNA. A D gene is named only where the DNA matches it firmly. Size is omitted from some rows. Given values are once, few, many or a class for expanded clones.

-	TRBV6-4	-	TRBJ1-4	CASSEAGRGGEKLFF	TGTGCCAGCAGTGAAGCAGGCAGGGGTGGAGAAAAACTGTTTTTT
-	TRBV7-3	-	TRBJ2-3	CASSPSWRTDTQYF	TGTGCCAGCAGCCCCTCCTGGAGGACAGATACGCAGTATTTT
-	TRBV5-1	-	TRBJ1-2	CASSSSQGHYGYTF	TGCGCCAGCAGCTCTTCGCAGGGGCACTATGGCTACACCTTC
TRBD1	TRBV5-1	-	TRBJ1-2	CASSLRPPGQGASNYGYTF	TGCGCCAGCAGCTTGCGGCCCCCGGGACAGGGCGCCAGTAACTATGGCTACACCTTC
TRBD1	TRBV11-2	once	TRBJ2-5	CASSSSGGYRETQYF	TGTGCCAGCAGCTCGTCAGGGGGCTATAGGGAGACCCAGTACTTC
-	TRBV12-3/TRBV12-4	once	TRBJ1-1	CASSLRENTEAFF	TGTGCCAGCAGTCTCCGGGAGAACACTGAAGCTTTCTTT
-	TRBV28	-	TRBJ2-4	CASGLAKNIQYF	TGTGCCAGCGGACTAGCCAAAAACATTCAGTACTTC
-	TRBV27	-	TRBJ2-2	CASGIGGGVRGTGELFF	TGTGCCAGCGGCATAGGGGGCGGGGTACGGGGCACCGGGGAGCTGTTTTTT
TRBD2	TRBV15	-	TRBJ2-2	CATEGSSGSPGELFF	TGTGCCACCGAGGGGTCTAGCGGGAGCCCCGGGGAGCTGTTTTTT
TRBD2	TRBV14	-	TRBJ2-7	CASSQGASGRAFEQYF	TGTGCCAGCAGCCAAGGGGCTAGCGGGAGGGCCTTCGAGCAGTACTTC
-	TRBV6-5	-	TRBJ2-1	CASSYSRDTNEQFF	TGTGCCAGCAGTTACTCGAGGGATACAAATGAGCAGTTCTTC
-	TRBV15	-	TRBJ2-7	CATSRAAGGVYEQYF	TGTGCCACCAGCAGAGCGGCGGGTGGGGTCTACGAGCAGTACTTC
TRBD1	TRBV2	-	TRBJ2-7	CAILGSGTGGSYEQYF	TGTGCCATCCTCGGAAGTGGGACAGGGGGGTCCTACGAGCAGTACTTC
TRBD2	TRBV3-1/TRBV3-2	once	TRBJ2-5	CASSRLQTSGSETQYF	TGTGCCAGCAGCCGGTTACAGACTAGCGGGAGCGAGACCCAGTACTTC
-	TRBV27	-	TRBJ1-6	CASSSYRQADNSPLHF	TGTGCCAGCAGTTCCTACCGACAGGCGGATAATTCACCCCTCCACTTT
TRBD1	TRBV4-2	-	TRBJ2-2	CASSRGTGRDNTGELFF	TGTGCCAGCAGCCGGGGGACAGGGCGGGACAACACCGGGGAGCTGTTTTTT
-	TRBV9	-	TRBJ2-7	CASSVDHGRAQEQYF	TGTGCCAGCAGCGTAGATCACGGCAGGGCCCAAGAGCAGTACTTC
TRBD1	TRBV2	-	TRBJ1-4	CASKSTGAATNEKLFF	TGTGCCAGCAAATCAACAGGGGCGGCAACTAATGAAAAACTGTTTTTT
-	TRBV28	-	TRBJ2-1	CASSLTYYNEQFF	TGTGCCAGCAGTTTGACTTACTACAATGAGCAGTTCTTC
TRBD1	TRBV28	-	TRBJ1-2	CASRQGMGYGYTF	TGTGCCAGCCGACAGGGAATGGGCTATGGCTACACCTTC
-	TRBV6-5	few	TRBJ2-2	CASRNSGTGELFF	TGTGCCAGCAGGAATAGCGGCACCGGGGAGCTGTTTTTT
-	TRBV2	once	TRBJ1-6	CASSESGGSPLHF	TGTGCCAGCAGTGAGAGTGGGGGCTCACCCCTCCACTTT
TRBD2	TRBV4-1	-	TRBJ2-7	CASSQPAGGSYEQYF	TGCGCCAGCAGCCAACCAGCGGGGGGGAGCTACGAGCAGTACTTC
-	TRBV28	-	TRBJ1-6	CASSLSRTVPTTHF	TGTGCCAGCAGTTTATCCCGGACAGTCCCTACGACCCACTTT
-	TRBV18	-	TRBJ2-7	CASSVVEGYEQYF	TGTGCCAGCTCCGTGGTAGAGGGTTACGAGCAGTACTTC
TRBD1	TRBV18	few	TRBJ1-6	CASSLDRGNSPLHF	TGTGCCAGCTCCCTAGACAGGGGGAATTCACCCCTCCACTTT
TRBD1	TRBV7-6	-	TRBJ1-6	CASSLSPPGQGGTLHF	TGTGCCAGCAGCTTATCCCCTCCGGGACAGGGGGGCACCCTCCACTTT
TRBD1	TRBV19	-	TRBJ1-5	CASSIRTGALSNQPQHF	TGTGCCAGTAGTATCAGGACAGGAGCACTCAGCAATCAGCCCCAGCATTTT
-	TRBV5-8	once	TRBJ1-3	CASSFQTRVGNTIYF	TGTGCCAGCAGCTTCCAGACAAGAGTCGGAAACACCATATATTTT
TRBD2	TRBV10-1	-	TRBJ2-7	CASSDGVAGGPQEQYF	TGCGCCAGCAGTGACGGAGTGGCGGGAGGGCCACAGGAGCAGTACTTC
TRBD1	TRBV5-1	-	TRBJ2-5	CASSLGTGGQETQYF	TGCGCCAGCAGCTTAGGGACAGGTGGCCAAGAGACCCAGTACTTC
-	TRBV28	-	TRBJ1-4	CASSLGGFNEKLFF	TGTGCCAGCAGTTTAGGAGGGTTTAATGAAAAACTGTTTTTT
-	TRBV7-6	once	TRBJ2-5	CASSSRETQYF	TGTGCCAGCAGCTCTCGGGAGACCCAGTACTTC
-	TRBV5-1	once	TRBJ2-1	CASSLFPGASNEQFF	TGCGCCAGCAGCTTGTTTCCAGGGGCCTCCAATGAGCAGTTCTTC
TRBD2	TRBV27	-	TRBJ2-2	CASSKLAGWNTGELFF	TGTGCCAGCAGTAAACTAGCGGGCTGGAACACCGGGGAGCTGTTTTTT
-	TRBV29-1	-	TRBJ1-1	CSVDGGSRAFF	TGCAGCGTTGATGGGGGGAGTCGGGCTTTCTTT
TRBD1	TRBV27	-	TRBJ2-2	CASKRTGSSGELFF	TGTGCCAGCAAAAGGACAGGGAGTTCCGGGGAGCTGTTTTTT
-	TRBV10-2	-	TRBJ1-1	CASSEVEMNTEAFF	TGCGCCAGCAGTGAAGTCGAGATGAACACTGAAGCTTTCTTT
-	TRBV2	-	TRBJ2-7	CASRGGLRQGVTSSTYEQYF	TGTGCCAGCAGGGGGGGTTTAAGGCAGGGAGTCACCTCGTCCACCTACGAGCAGTACTTC
-	TRBV18	-	TRBJ1-2	CASSPTEMGGNYGYTF	TGTGCCAGCTCACCCACAGAGATGGGGGGAAACTATGGCTACACCTTC